This T cell receptor (beta chain) was obtained from a study of shared clonotypes between healthy human individuals. The protocol was immunoSEQ multiplex PCR, while the TCRdb copy is restricted to in-frame clones and leaves out a portion. The sample shows about 1 million clones, under 80% of them seen only once. V lost 0 bases, J lost 9 bases, and 11 bases lay in between. This CDR3 has 14 amino acids. Germline V gene sequence: CDR1 MGHRA, CDR2 YSYEKL. The source material was memory CD4+ T cells sorted from blood. This sample's subset: CD45RA-negative fraction. This chain connects TRBV4-1 to TRBJ2-2; no definite D call. This receptor was obtained from a young man in good health. The CDR3 bases are TGCGCCAGCAGCCAAGACCTAGTGCGACGGGAGCTGTTTTTT. This sequence encodes CASSQDLVRRELFF.